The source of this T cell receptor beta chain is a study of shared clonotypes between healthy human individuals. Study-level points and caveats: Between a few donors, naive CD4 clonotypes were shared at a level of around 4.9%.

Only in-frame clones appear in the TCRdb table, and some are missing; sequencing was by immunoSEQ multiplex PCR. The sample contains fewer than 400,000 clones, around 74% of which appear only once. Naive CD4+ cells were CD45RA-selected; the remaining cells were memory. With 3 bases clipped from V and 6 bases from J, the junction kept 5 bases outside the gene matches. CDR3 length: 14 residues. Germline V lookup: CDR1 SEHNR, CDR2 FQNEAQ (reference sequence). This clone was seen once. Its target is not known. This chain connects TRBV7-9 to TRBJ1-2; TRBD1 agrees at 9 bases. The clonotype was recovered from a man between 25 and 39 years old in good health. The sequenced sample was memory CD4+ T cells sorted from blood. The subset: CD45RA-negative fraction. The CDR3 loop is CASSLTGGDHGYTF. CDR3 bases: TGTGCCAGCAGCTTGACAGGGGGAGATCATGGCTACACCTTC.